In its sample, the clone carrying this T cell receptor (beta chain) was seen a few times. This entry comes from a study of blood T cell repertoires in COVID-19. As for the study in general: Whether acute or convalescent, the COVID-19 samples came from the United States, Italy and Spain. Sources were T cells, B-cell-depleted T cells, or PBMCs; the material itself was cDNA or gDNA.

J was trimmed by 4 bases and V by 7 bases; bases with no gene match: 6. This CDR3 is 13 amino acids long. CDR1 is MNHEY and CDR2 is SVGAGI in the germline V gene. Authors' methods: Estimates of nucleated cell counts were drawn from the amplification of reference gene primers. Generated by immunoSEQ multiplex PCR, the TCRdb table keeps only in-frame clones and is missing some. V, J and clone size derive from that table, while D and trimming were established from the DNA sequence. The sample has 52,000 or so clones, roughly 80% seen once. The sequenced sample was peripheral blood. The rearrangement joins TRBV6-5 to TRBJ2-7, with TRBD2 identical over 8 bases. The sequence was obtained from a man in his fifties or sixties with acute or convalescent COVID-19. CDR3 DNA: TGTGCCAGCAAACCGAGCGGGAGATACGAGCAGTACTTC. Amino acid sequence: CASKPSGRYEQYF.